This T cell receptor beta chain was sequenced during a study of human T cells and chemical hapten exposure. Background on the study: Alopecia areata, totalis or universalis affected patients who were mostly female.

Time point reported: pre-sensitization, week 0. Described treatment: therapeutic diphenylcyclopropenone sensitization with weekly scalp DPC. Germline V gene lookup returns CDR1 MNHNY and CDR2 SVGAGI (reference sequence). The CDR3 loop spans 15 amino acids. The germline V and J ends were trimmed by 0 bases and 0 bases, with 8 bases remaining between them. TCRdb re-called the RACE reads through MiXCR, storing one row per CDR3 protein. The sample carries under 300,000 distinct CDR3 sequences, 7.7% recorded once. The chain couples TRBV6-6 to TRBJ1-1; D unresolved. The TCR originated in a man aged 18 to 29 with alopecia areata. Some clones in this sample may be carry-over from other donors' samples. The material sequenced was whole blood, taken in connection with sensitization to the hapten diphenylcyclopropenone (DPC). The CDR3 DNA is TGTGCCAGCAGTTACTCACCAGGCATGAACACTGAAGCTTTCTTT. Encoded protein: CASSYSPGMNTEAFF.